These 28 T cell receptor beta chains came from one sample sequenced in a study of blood T cell repertoires in COVID-19. Clones were sequenced by immunoSEQ multiplex PCR, and TCRdb holds only the in-frame ones, with some missing. The sample contains about 140,000 clones, roughly 84% of which appear only once. Sequenced material: PBMCs or T cells enriched from blood (not recorded which). The origin of the receptors is a man aged 65 to 85 who had been exposed to COVID-19.

This rearrangement joins TRBV7-7 to TRBJ2-5; possible D gene TRBD2, 7 bases. Germline V lookup: CDR1 SSHAT, CDR2 FNYEAQ (reference sequence). Between the trimmed V and J ends, which lost 0 bases and 2 bases, there was a span of 10 bases. The CDR3 runs 15 residues. Here the CDR3 DNA reads TGTGCCAGCAGCTTAGCGGGAGGGGGACAAGAGACCCAGTACTTC. Encoded protein: CASSLAGGGQETQYF.

V and J are TRBV6-5 and TRBJ1-1, with TRBD1 identical over 7 bases. Per germline, CDR1 MNHEY and CDR2 SVGAGI. V lost 4 bases, J lost 5 bases, and 7 bases stayed unmatched. The CDR3 contains 14 residues. CDR3 nucleotides: TGTGCCAGCAGTTTCAAACAGGGGAGTACTGAAGCTTTCTTT. It specifies CASSFKQGSTEAFF.

This chain joins TRBV3-1 (or the pseudogene TRBV3-2) and TRBJ2-3; no clear D gene. Germline assignment: CDR1 LGHDT and CDR2 YNNKEL (reference sequence). This CDR3 is built from 14 residues. Deletions cut 3 bases from V and 0 bases from J, with 7 bases between. The CDR3 sequence is CASSHRYSTDTQYF. The CDR3 nucleotides are TGTGCCAGCAGCCATAGATACAGCACAGATACGCAGTATTTT.

CDR3 region: CACRDTDLHKSTIYF. The CDR3 nucleotides read TGTGCTTGCCGGGACACCGATCTTCACAAAAGCACCATATATTTT. The gene calls are TRBV10-3 and TRBJ1-3; TRBD1 might be the D (6 bases). The CDR3 is made up of 15 amino acids. Per the germline V gene, CDR1 is ENHRY and CDR2 is SYGVKD.

This chain connects TRBV6-5 to TRBJ2-2, with a tentative D call TRBD1 (5 bases). Germline V gene data show CDR1 as MNHEY and CDR2 as SVGAGI. Between the trimmed V and J ends, which lost 0 bases and 6 bases, there was a span of 14 bases. The CDR3 is 16 amino acids. In DNA form, the CDR3 reads TGTGCCAGCAGTTACTCCATCGCAGGGTGGGCCGGGGAGCTGTTTTTT. Its translation: CASSYSIAGWAGELFF.

The chain employs TRBV5-6 and TRBJ2-7; 11 positions agree with TRBD1. With V trimmed by 5 bases and J by 12 bases, 13 bases remained unmatched. Per germline, CDR1 SGHDT and CDR2 YYEEEE. This CDR3 is built from 14 residues. The CDR3 bases are TGTGCCAGCAGTTTTACCCTTGGACAGGGGGCTATGTACTTC. Translating gives CASSFTLGQGAMYF.

The genes are TRBV15 and TRBJ2-3, with 11 bases fitting TRBD2. The V gene end was trimmed by 8 bases and the J gene end by 4 bases; junction bases not matched to a gene: 5. Looked up from germline, CDR1 is LNHNV and CDR2 is YYDKDF (reference sequence). The CDR3 is 14 residues long. Here the CDR3 reads CATLHSGGADTQYF. As DNA, the CDR3 is TGTGCCACCCTGCATAGCGGGGGGGCAGATACGCAGTATTTT.

The gene calls are TRBV19 and TRBJ1-2; D might be TRBD1 (6 bases). The CDR3 length is 15 residues. Trimming left V 5 bases short and J 6 bases short, with 19 bases between. CDR1 LNHDA and CDR2 SQIVND come from the germline V gene (reference sequence). The CDR3: CASSSSGQPPNGYTF. CDR3 bases: TGTGCCAGTAGTTCGTCGGGACAACCGCCCAATGGCTACACCTTC.

In its sample, this clone was seen once. V gene TRBV13 combines with J gene TRBJ2-1; 7 bases agree with TRBD2. The CDR3 is 15 residues long. V was pared by 3 bases and J by 6 bases, with 8 bases of the junction left unmatched. CDR1 is PRHDT, CDR2 FYEKMQ, per germline (reference sequence). The CDR3 loop is CASSFGGSGVNEQFF. Here the CDR3 DNA reads TGTGCCAGCAGCTTCGGCGGGAGTGGGGTCAATGAGCAGTTCTTC.

The chain combines TRBV18 with TRBJ1-1; D call uncertain. Germline loops: CDR1 KGHSH, CDR2 LQKENI. The CDR3 loop spans 15 amino acids. V was pared by 0 bases and J by 5 bases, with 13 bases between. CDR3 nucleotides: TGTGCCAGCTCACCACCGGGCCGGGGAAATACTGAAGCTTTCTTT. Its protein product is CASSPPGRGNTEAFF.

V gene TRBV7-2 combines with J gene TRBJ2-3; possible D gene TRBD1, 5 bases. This CDR3 region has 15 residues. Germline V lookup: CDR1 SGHTA, CDR2 FQGNSA. With 5 bases removed from V and 1 base from J, the gap between germline ends came to 13 bases. CDR3 residues: CASSLQESRTDTQYF. The CDR3 DNA sequence: TGTGCCAGCAGCCTACAGGAGAGCCGCACAGATACGCAGTATTTT. The full variable domain, with the rest looked up from reference TRBV7-2 and TRBJ2-3, is GAGVSQSPSNKVTEKGKDVELRCDPISGHTALYWYRQSLGQGLEFLIYFQGNSAPDKSGLPSDRFSAERTGGSVSTLTIQRTQQEDSAVYLCASSLQESRTDTQYFGPGTRLTVL.

V and J are TRBV2 and TRBJ1-1; the D gene is possibly TRBD1 (5 bases). Germline CDR1 reads SNHLY; CDR2 reads FYNNEI. The CDR3 totals 14 residues. V lost 7 bases and J 2 bases, leaving 14 bases between the germline ends. CDR3 sequence (DNA): TGTGCCAGCAACCCGACAGACATTAACACTGAAGCTTTCTTT. Translated: CASNPTDINTEAFF.

This clone was recorded only once. This chain links TRBV29-1 with TRBJ1-2, with TRBD1 matching 11 bases. Unmatched junction bases numbered 4, after V lost 6 bases and J lost 4 bases. The CDR3 spans 13 residues. Germline V gene lookup returns CDR1 SQVTM and CDR2 ANQGSEA. CDR3 in amino acids: CSVWTGGGYGYTF. As DNA, the CDR3 is TGCAGCGTATGGACAGGGGGCGGCTATGGCTACACCTTC.

The chain carries TRBV4-2 and TRBJ1-1; D remains unclear. Germline V gene sequence: CDR1 LGHNA, CDR2 YNFKEQ. CDR3 length: 15 residues. Trimming removed 5 bases from V and 3 bases from J, with 16 bases in between. CDR3 residues: CASSSSFSRDTEAFF. CDR3 bases: TGTGCCAGCAGCTCCTCCTTCAGTCGGGACACTGAAGCTTTCTTT.

This chain joins TRBV12-3 or TRBV12-4 and TRBJ2-1; a possible D gene is TRBD1 (6 bases). The germline V and J ends were trimmed by 3 bases and 7 bases, with 10 bases remaining between them. CDR3 length: 13 residues. The CDR3 DNA reads TGTGCCAGCAGTTTTGGGGGCGCAAATGAGCAGTTCTTC. Encoded protein: CASSFGGANEQFF.

The rearrangement links TRBV19 to TRBJ2-7, with D uncertain. The CDR3 totals 15 residues. Trimming took 3 bases from V and 2 from J, leaving 14 bases between them. Germline V gives CDR1 LNHDA, CDR2 SQIVND (reference sequence). CDR3 sequence reads: CASSIGLSVTYEQYF. The CDR3 DNA is TGTGCCAGTAGTATTGGTCTCTCGGTGACCTACGAGCAGTACTTC.

The chain carries TRBV20-1 and TRBJ1-1, with D hard to call. The V and J ends lost 0 bases and 7 bases respectively, with 6 bases between them. Germline CDR1 is DFQATT and CDR2 is SNEGSKA (reference sequence). CDR3 length: 11 residues. CDR3 protein: CSARDHNEAFF. CDR3 coding DNA: TGCAGTGCTAGAGATCACAATGAAGCTTTCTTT.

CDR3 sequence (DNA): TGTGCCAGCACCACCCGTGGAGGATCCTACGAGCAGTACTTC. It encodes CASTTRGGSYEQYF. The chain combines TRBV6-5 with TRBJ2-7; possibly TRBD2 for D (5 bases). This CDR3 is built from 14 residues. Germline V gene lookup returns CDR1 MNHEY and CDR2 SVGAGI. The V end lost 7 bases, the J end lost 1 base, and 14 bases lay between the germline ends.

The V call is TRBV7-7, the J call TRBJ2-3; 7 bases align to TRBD1. The CDR3 is 14 residues long. After removal of 5 bases from V and 0 bases from J, the junction contained 2 bases not matched to a gene. CDR1 SSHAT and CDR2 FNYEAQ come from the germline V gene (reference sequence). The CDR3 DNA sequence: TGTGCCAGCAGCCCGGGACAGAGCACAGATACGCAGTATTTT. This sequence encodes CASSPGQSTDTQYF.

V and J are TRBV6-5 and TRBJ2-7, with D perhaps matching TRBD2 (6 bases). Germline V gives CDR1 MNHEY, CDR2 SVGAGI. The CDR3 length is 14 residues. V lost 4 bases and J 4 bases, leaving 14 bases between the germline ends. This CDR3 is CASSLVEGAYEQYF. The DNA of the CDR3 is TGTGCCAGCAGTTTAGTGGAGGGAGCTTACGAGCAGTACTTC.

The chain combines TRBV15 with TRBJ2-1; 7 bases map to TRBD2. There are 15 residues in the CDR3. Germline lookup yields CDR1 LNHNV and CDR2 YYDKDF (reference sequence). The junction had 13 bases not matched to a gene; V was cut back by 5 bases and J by 9 bases. The CDR3 coding sequence is TGTGCCACCAGCCGCCGGGGGGAATGGCGCGGTGAGCAGTTCTTC. Its protein product is CATSRRGEWRGEQFF.

The chain links TRBV3-1 (or the pseudogene TRBV3-2) to TRBJ2-1; a weak D match, TRBD2 (6 bases). Trimming stripped 0 bases from V and 5 bases from J, with 17 bases between. The CDR3 has 17 residues. Germline loops: CDR1 LGHDT, CDR2 YNNKEL (reference sequence). The CDR3 region has the DNA TGTGCCAGCAGCCAAGATCCCGGGACTGGAGAACACAATGAGCAGTTCTTC. Amino acids: CASSQDPGTGEHNEQFF.

V gene TRBV7-8 combines with J gene TRBJ2-2; no reliable D call. This CDR3 spans 14 amino acids. From germline, CDR1 is SGHVS and CDR2 FQNEAQ. V was pared by 1 base and J by 1 base, with 4 bases between. CDR3 residues: CASSLVQNTGELFF. CDR3 in DNA: TGTGCCAGCAGCTTAGTACAGAACACCGGGGAGCTGTTTTTT.

The CDR3 protein is CASSSRSETDTQYF. DNA of the CDR3: TGTGCCAGCAGCTCCAGGTCGGAAACAGATACGCAGTATTTT. The rearrangement links TRBV7-2 to TRBJ2-3; no clear D. The V gene lost 4 bases and the J gene lost 3 bases, with 11 bases spanning the gap. Germline loops: CDR1 SGHTA, CDR2 FQGNSA. This CDR3 contains 14 residues.

The V gene is TRBV29-1, the J gene TRBJ2-7, with 11 bases matching TRBD1. Losses at the gene ends were 7 bases for V and 7 bases for J; bases not matched to a gene: 18. The CDR3 spans 16 residues. The germline V gene has CDR1 SQVTM and CDR2 ANQGSEA. CDR3 protein: CSAHRAGQGARREQYF. The CDR3 nucleotides read TGCAGCGCCCACCGAGCCGGACAGGGGGCGCGTAGGGAGCAGTACTTC.

Details on this clone: This CDR3 is also generated by other DNA sequences in the sample. The chain carries TRBV6-2 or TRBV6-3 and TRBJ2-4; D remains ambiguous. V lost 3 bases to trimming and J lost 1 base, with 13 bases between them. CDR1 and CDR2 from the germline V gene are MNHEY and SVGEGT. The CDR3 covers 16 residues. This CDR3 is CASSYGAPGAKNIQYF. DNA for the CDR3: TGTGCCAGCAGTTATGGAGCCCCTGGGGCCAAAAACATTCAGTACTTC.

The chain links TRBV7-6 to TRBJ2-2; the D gene is possibly TRBD1 (5 bases). Germline loops: CDR1 SGHVS, CDR2 FNYEAQ. The CDR3 consists of 15 residues. With 3 bases removed from V and 0 bases from J, the gap between germline ends came to 8 bases. CDR3 in amino acids: CASSFGAPNTGELFF. The CDR3 DNA reads as TGTGCCAGCAGCTTTGGGGCTCCGAACACCGGGGAGCTGTTTTTT.

The chain combines TRBV19 with TRBJ2-2; D is possibly TRBD2 (6 bases). The CDR3 has 14 amino acids. Trimming stripped 5 bases from V and 2 bases from J, with 9 bases between. CDR1 is LNHDA, CDR2 SQIVND, per germline (reference sequence). This chain's CDR3 is CASSVDYNTGELFF. CDR3 DNA sequence: TGTGCCAGTAGTGTGGACTACAACACCGGGGAGCTGTTTTTT. Drawing the rest from reference TRBV19 and TRBJ2-2, the complete variable domain is DGGITQSPKYLFRKEGQNVTLSCEQNLNHDAMYWYRQDPGQGLRLIYYSQIVNDFQKGDIAEGYSVSREKKESFPLTVTSAQKNPTAFYLCASSVDYNTGELFFGEGSRLTVL.